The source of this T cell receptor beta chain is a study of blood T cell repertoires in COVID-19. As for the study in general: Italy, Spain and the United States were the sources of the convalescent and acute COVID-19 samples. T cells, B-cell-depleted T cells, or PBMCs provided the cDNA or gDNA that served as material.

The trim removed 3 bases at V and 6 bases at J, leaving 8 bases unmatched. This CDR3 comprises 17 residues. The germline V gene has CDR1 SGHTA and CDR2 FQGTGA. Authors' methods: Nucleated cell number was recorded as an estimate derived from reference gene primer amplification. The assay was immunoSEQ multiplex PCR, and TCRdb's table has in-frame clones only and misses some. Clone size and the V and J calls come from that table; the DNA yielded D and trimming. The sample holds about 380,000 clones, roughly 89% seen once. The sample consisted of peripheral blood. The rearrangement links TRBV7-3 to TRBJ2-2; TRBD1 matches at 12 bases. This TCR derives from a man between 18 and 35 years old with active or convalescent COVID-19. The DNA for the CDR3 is TGTGCCAGCAGCTTGTCCCCGGGACAGGGGGCGTCCGGGGAGCTGTTTTTT. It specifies CASSLSPGQGASGELFF.